This T cell receptor beta chain is from a study of cytomegalovirus exposure and HLA in healthy donors. Study observations and caveats: Productive status was seen about 90% or about 30% of the time for most TCR beta V segments in an earlier analysis. Some TCR beta chains (more than 150 of them) were listed as cytomegalovirus-associated.

There were likely unrecorded immune exposures, though donors were nominally healthy when sampled. To note about this clone: Its antigen is not identified.

In the PCR, 60 Vbeta and 13 Jbeta primers were used. Sequencing used immunoSEQ multiplex PCR; TCRdb keeps in-frame clones, though not all of them. The sample lists 100,000 to 150,000 clones; approximately 74% were seen once. CDR3 length: 15 amino acids. Per the germline V gene, CDR1 is ENHRY and CDR2 is SYGVKD. V lost 3 bases, J lost 4 bases, and 15 bases lay in between. Input material: PBMCs. This rearrangement joins TRBV10-3 to TRBJ1-1; no reliable D call. The TCR sequence derives from a man between 40 and 49 years old in good health and CMV-seropositive. The CDR3 DNA follows: TGTGCCATCAGTGACCTCGGGGATTTGAGCACTGAAGCTTTCTTT. Translation: CAISDLGDLSTEAFF.